This T cell receptor (beta chain) comes out of a study of control samples from healthy donors and cancer patients (dated by TCRdb to the early 2020s). The CDR3 runs 13 residues from the cysteine to the phenylalanine. Left in the record is the CDR3 DNA by itself, 39 bases read in frame from the first base. CDR1 and CDR2 are read off the germline V gene as LGHNA and YNFKEQ. On this clone: What antigen it recognizes has not been identified. An end of the junction differs from the germline gene, which may be a read error.

The library was generated by the immunoSEQ multiplex PCR assay. The clones in this table, taken by TCRdb from immuneACCESS, are in-frame only. Not every clone is retained; where verified, under half of the shortfall comes from an unresolved V gene, and the cause of the rest is unknown. Recorded for this sample are about 5,500 clones; about 72% of them occurred a single time. Of the sample, approximately 7.6% falls within the top ten clones. What was sequenced was formalin-fixed, paraffin-embedded tissue. This chain joins TRBV4-2 to TRBJ2-1; too little of a D gene remains to name it. The TCR was taken from a male donor with melanoma. The CDR3 amino acid sequence is: CASSHETGDTWVF. The nucleotide sequence reads TGTGCCAGCAGCCATGAGACGGGCGACACCTGGGTCTTC.